The rows below give T cell receptor beta chains drawn from one sample of a study of CD8 T cells in Susac syndrome. TCRdb called the immunoSEQ multiplex PCR reads again in MiXCR, with one record for every CDR3 protein. This sample has about 57,000 distinct CDR3 sequences, with 93% found just once. Sequencing was done on a sample of CD8+ T cells from PBMCs. The receptors come from a human donor with multiple sclerosis. CDR3s include the opening cysteine and the closing phenylalanine or tryptophan. D genes are given only for firm matches.

j_call v_call d_call cdr3_aa
TRBJ1-1 TRBV4-3 - CASSQEILGQGETEAFF
TRBJ2-3 TRBV12-1 - CASSFAGTNTDTQYF
TRBJ2-7 TRBV2 - CASSELGDEQYF
TRBJ2-3 TRBV13 - CASSHLTDTQYF
TRBJ2-7 TRBV2 - CASSELGF
TRBJ2-4 TRBV20-1 - CSASRYGGAKNIQYF
TRBJ2-7 TRBV6-2/TRBV6-3 - CASSYSRVVDEQYF
TRBJ2-3 TRBV28 TRBD2 CASSSFPGLAGGSTDTQYF
TRBJ1-2 TRBV6-5 TRBD1 CASSYDAGGRNYGYTF
TRBJ2-1 TRBV30 - CAWSSSHPDEQFF
TRBJ2-5 TRBV7-8 TRBD2 CASSLVASGETYQETQYF
TRBJ2-7 TRBV11-2 - CASRIGPVIPYEQYF
TRBJ2-7 TRBV3-1 - CASSHESYEQYF
TRBJ1-2 TRBV4-3 - CASSQGIATANYGYTF
TRBJ2-3 TRBV9 TRBD1 CASDLQGASSTDTQYF
TRBJ2-7 TRBV6-2/TRBV6-3 - CASSQPLYAGPPYEQYF
TRBJ1-2 TRBV11-1 - CASSEWGGSDYGYTF
TRBJ2-1 TRBV5-6 TRBD1 CASSGGTGAVNEQFF
TRBJ2-2 TRBV6-5 - CASRGRNTGELFF
TRBJ1-1 TRBV27 - CASSRVIVGNTEAFF
TRBJ2-3 TRBV6-4 - CASSDSGGTGTDTQYF
TRBJ1-1 TRBV5-4 - CASSSPWNTRGRNTEAFF
TRBJ1-5 TRBV6-6 - CASGEAMGQPQHF
TRBJ2-7 TRBV28 TRBD1 CASSFWTGNYEQYF
TRBJ1-1 TRBV9 - CASSVIGQTMNTEAFF
TRBJ1-1 TRBV20-1 TRBD1 CSARGGDRDTEAFF
TRBJ2-3 TRBV15 - CATSRARGADTQYF
TRBJ2-1 TRBV4-1 - CASSQDPLRVGEQFF
TRBJ2-5 TRBV7-8 TRBD2 CASSPMISGGPETQYF
TRBJ2-2 TRBV4-3 TRBD1 CASSPGTGAMTGELFF
TRBJ2-5 TRBV9 TRBD2 CASSPLKRGPPETQYF
TRBJ2-5 TRBV5-1 - CASSFSQSTGRFQTQYF
TRBJ1-1 TRBV12-3/TRBV12-4 - CASSLDSSVEAFF